The T cell receptor (beta chain) described here comes from a study of beta chain features in type 1 diabetes. Notes on the study in general: A cDNA-based sequencing approach could over-represent cells with high TCR expression. A possible short-template PCR bias applies equally to patients and controls. Shorter TCRB CDR3s, moderately but significantly so, were found in Type 1 diabetes patients in all four CD4+ subsets.

Sequenced material consisted of expressed TCRB transcripts (all of the isolated RNA was reverse transcribed). Using immunoSEQ multiplex PCR, the repertoire was profiled, and TCRdb retains in-frame clones only, with some absent. The sample gives about 230,000 clones, roughly 17% of which show up once; about 0.08% is in the top ten. CDR1 is MGHDK, CDR2 SYGVNS, per germline. Trimming left V 2 bases short and J 1 base short, with 13 bases between. This CDR3 region has 16 residues. This clone has just a few counts. The antigen is undetermined. The sequencing input was naive CD4+ T cells from blood. The sequence was obtained from a young man with type 1 diabetes. This chain links TRBV25-1 with TRBJ2-3; possibly TRBD1 for D (5 bases). The CDR3 nucleotides are TGTGCCAGCAGTGAAGCGGCAGGGCATCGCACAGATACGCAGTATTTT. Translated, it gives CASSEAAGHRTDTQYF. Looking up the rest from reference TRBV25-1 and TRBJ2-3 gives the full variable domain: EADIYQTPRYLVIGTGKKITLECSQTMGHDKMYWYQQDPGMELHLIHYSYGVNSTEKGDLSSESTVSRIRTEHFPLTLESARPSHTSQYLCASSEAAGHRTDTQYFGPGTRLTVL.